This TCR beta chain came from a study of T cell responses to AZD1222 COVID-19 vaccine. Study as a whole: Investigators merged groups given second doses at roughly 4 or roughly 12 weeks. Broader study findings: A mostly white British donor set with more females was recruited, and clonal diversity was possibly underestimated.

Repertoires were generated with immunoSEQ multiplex PCR, while TCRdb's copy carries only in-frame clones and drops some. The sample shows approximately 190,000 clones, 80% to 95% of them seen only once. Of note for this clone: Its antigen is as yet unknown.

The material was peripheral blood, obtained on day 0 of AZD1222 vaccination. The receptor was isolated from an adult in good health.

CDR3 protein: CASSLLQLNTEAFF. The CDR3 DNA follows: TGTGCCAGCAGCCTCCTACAGCTAAACACTGAAGCTTTCTTT. The chain combines TRBV7-2 with TRBJ1-1; no clear D gene. V gave up 5 bases and J gave up 2 bases, with 12 bases separating them. The CDR3 totals 14 residues. Germline values: CDR1 SGHTA, CDR2 FQGNSA.